These 11 T cell receptor beta chains were all obtained from the same sample, sequenced in a study of T cell responses to AZD1222 COVID-19 vaccine (dated by TCRdb to the early 2020s). The library was made by the immunoSEQ multiplex PCR assay. The immuneACCESS repertoire file appears here via TCRdb, limited to in-frame rearrangements. These files lack a portion of the clones; in checked studies, under half of the deficit traces to unresolved V genes, and the cause of the others is not known. Recorded for this sample are over 150,000 clones; 75% to 90% of them occurred a single time. The ten largest make up around 3% of the sample. The time point label, as the study defines it: baseline before first vaccination. The material sequenced was peripheral blood, taken on day 0 of AZD1222 vaccination. These receptors were taken from an adult in good health.

The V gene is TRBV5-1, the J gene TRBJ2-3; 8 bases agree with TRBD1. With 7 bases clipped from V and 0 bases from J, the junction kept 10 bases outside the gene matches. The germline V gene encodes CDR1 SGHRS and CDR2 YFSETQ. This CDR3 spans 16 amino acids. The CDR3 protein is CASSGGQIISTDTQYF. CDR3 coding DNA: TGCGCCAGCTCAGGGGGCCAAATAATTAGCACAGATACGCAGTATTTT. Full variable domain (missing parts from reference TRBV5-1 and TRBJ2-3): KAGVTQTPRYLIKTRGQQVTLSCSPISGHRSVSWYQQTPGQGLQFLFEYFSETQRNKGNFPGRFSGRQFSNSRSEMNVSTLELGDSALYLCASSGGQIISTDTQYFGPGTRLTVL.

V is TRBV6-5 and J is TRBJ2-1; D gene unclear. The germline V and J ends were trimmed by 7 bases and 8 bases, with 9 bases remaining between them. Per the germline V gene, CDR1 is MNHEY and CDR2 is SVGAGI. The CDR3 contains 11 residues. The CDR3 DNA sequence: TGTGCCAGCACCGCCCAGGATGAGCAGTTCTTC. It codes for CASTAQDEQFF.

The gene calls are TRBV12-3 or TRBV12-4 and TRBJ2-7, with a weak D call TRBD1 (6 bases). The CDR3 is 13 residues long. Trimming took 7 bases from V and 3 from J, leaving 13 bases between them. DNA of the CDR3: TGTGCCAGCACCAGAACAGGGTTCTACGAGCAGTACTTC. Amino acids: CASTRTGFYEQYF.

The chain joins TRBV3-1 (or the pseudogene TRBV3-2) to TRBJ2-3; D call uncertain. Germline V CDR1 and CDR2: LGHDT, YNNKEL (reference sequence). Trimming took off 4 bases at V and 6 bases at J, with 20 bases between the two ends. CDR3 length: 16 residues. CDR3 amino acids: CASSPPFSVPWDTQYF. The CDR3 DNA reads TGTGCCAGCAGCCCCCCGTTTTCGGTCCCTTGGGATACGCAGTATTTT.

The chain is built from TRBV7-3 and TRBJ2-3; D gene ambiguous. This CDR3 is 13 amino acids long. V lost 2 bases and J 1 base, leaving 4 bases between the germline ends. CDR1 is SGHTA and CDR2 is FQGTGA in the germline V gene. The CDR3 protein is CASSLSGTDTQYF. The DNA of the CDR3 is TGTGCCAGCAGCTTATCTGGCACAGATACGCAGTATTTT.

V usage is TRBV28 and J usage is TRBJ2-7; D perhaps matches TRBD1 (6 bases). This CDR3 spans 14 amino acids. V was clipped by 3 bases and J by 2 bases, with 11 bases between them. Germline V gives CDR1 MDHEN, CDR2 SYDVKM. The CDR3 DNA follows: TGTGCCAGCAGTTTGAACAGGGTAACCTACGAGCAGTACTTC. It yields the protein CASSLNRVTYEQYF.

This clone was seen once. This chain joins TRBV14 and TRBJ2-4; 12 bases fit TRBD2. V shed 4 bases, J shed 7 bases, and the junction held 8 bases outside the gene matches. The CDR3 is made up of 16 amino acids. Germline V lookup: CDR1 SGHDN, CDR2 FVKESK. CDR3 nucleotide sequence: TGTGCCAGCAGCCCTCTAGCGGGAGGGCCTTCGAACATTCAGTACTTC. Its protein is CASSPLAGGPSNIQYF.

This clone was found once. This sequence joins TRBV2 and TRBJ1-2; TRBD1 aligns across 7 bases. V trimming: 9 bases; J trimming: 2 bases; junction bases outside the gene matches: 12. Per the germline V gene, CDR1 is SNHLY and CDR2 is FYNNEI. The CDR3 length is 15 residues. In DNA, the CDR3 is TGTGCCAGTCTGCCGCTGACAGGGCCGAACTATGGCTACACCTTC. This gives the protein CASLPLTGPNYGYTF.

The chain carries TRBV2 and TRBJ2-1, with 7 bases identical to TRBD2. The CDR3 consists of 13 residues. V trimming: 6 bases; J trimming: 3 bases; junction bases outside the gene matches: 2. Looked up from germline, CDR1 is SNHLY and CDR2 is FYNNEI. The CDR3 here is CASSGTIYNEQFF. In DNA form, the CDR3 reads TGTGCCAGCAGCGGGACTATCTACAATGAGCAGTTCTTC.

This sequence joins TRBV6-6 and TRBJ2-7, with TRBD1 matching 11 bases. The CDR3 length is 16 residues. From germline, CDR1 is MNHNY and CDR2 SVGAGI (reference sequence). Trimming took 6 bases from V and 3 from J; bases not matched to a gene: 10. In nucleotides, the CDR3 is TGTGCCAGCAGGGGCATCCGGGACAGGGGGAACTACGAGCAGTACTTC. Translation gives CASRGIRDRGNYEQYF.

The chain recombines TRBV7-2 with TRBJ2-1, with 8 bases aligning to TRBD2. Germline V CDR1 and CDR2: SGHTA, FQGNSA. The CDR3 is made up of 14 amino acids. With V trimmed by 5 bases and J by 4 bases, 4 bases remained unmatched. CDR3 nucleotide sequence: TGTGCCAGCAGCGTGGCTAGCGGGTACAATGAGCAGTTCTTC. Protein: CASSVASGYNEQFF.